Detailed here is one TCR beta chain. It lacks a known antigen. No base qualities exist here, and no much larger clone lies one base off it. This entry belongs to a study of T-cell reconstitution after alpha-beta-depleted transplantation in children (dated by TCRdb to the mid-2010s). Study-level background: Using TCR repertoire profiling, the study followed T-cell immune reconstitution in a quantitative way in children after TCRalphabeta/CD19-depleted allogeneic hematopoietic cell transplantation.

Library preparation employed PCR. Sequenced on an Illumina HiSeq 2500. TCR library preparation used molecular barcoding, with unique molecular identifiers applied to normalize quantification of the TCRbeta repertoire. The public reads were reprocessed in TCRdb via fastp at Q25 and MiXCR, keeping in-frame beta chains. One record per CDR3 amino acid sequence lists the most common genes and DNA. The sample data list 450,000 to 600,000 distinct CDR3 sequences, and about 18% of these were observed just once. The ten largest account for roughly 3.3% of the sample. V ends up 4 bases short and J 3 bases short, with an unmatched junction base count of 2. The CDR3 has 15 amino acids, counting the end cysteine and phenylalanine. Only the CDR3 portion is preserved as DNA: 45 bases, with reading frame beginning at the first base. From a lookup of the germline V gene, CDR1 and CDR2 are MGHRA and YSYEKL.

The sequence came from a human donor who donated a stem cell graft to a child with acute lymphoblastic leukemia. The source material was PBMCs from the stem cell graft donor, sampled from the stem cell graft. Recombination connected TRBV4-1 to TRBJ2-2, and 10 junction bases match TRBD1. The DNA sequence is as follows: TGCGCCAGCAGCCTGGGACAGGGGCACACCGGGGAGCTGTTTTTT. Its protein reads: CASSLGQGHTGELFF.